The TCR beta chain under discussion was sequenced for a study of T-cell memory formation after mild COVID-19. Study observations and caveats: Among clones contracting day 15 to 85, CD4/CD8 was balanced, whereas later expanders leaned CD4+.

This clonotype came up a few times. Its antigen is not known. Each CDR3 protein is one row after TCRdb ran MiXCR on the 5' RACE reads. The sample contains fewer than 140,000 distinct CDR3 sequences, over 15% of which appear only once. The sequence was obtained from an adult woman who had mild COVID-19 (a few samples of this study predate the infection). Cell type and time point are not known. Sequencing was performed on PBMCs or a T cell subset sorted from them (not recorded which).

The CDR3 DNA reads as TGCAGCGCCATCCAAGAGACCCAGTACTTC. Its translation: CSAIQETQYF. The V gene is TRBV29-1, the J gene TRBJ2-5; the D is unclear. CDR1 and CDR2 from the germline V gene are SQVTM and ANQGSEA. The CDR3 runs 10 residues. V was cut by 7 bases and J by 1 base, with 4 bases left in between. Drawing the rest from reference TRBV29-1 and TRBJ2-5, the complete variable domain is SAVISQKPSRDICQRGTSLTIQCQVDSQVTMMFWYRQQPGQSLTLIATANQGSEATYESGFVIDKFPISRPNLTFSTLTVSNMSPEDSSIYLCSAIQETQYFGPGTRLLVL.